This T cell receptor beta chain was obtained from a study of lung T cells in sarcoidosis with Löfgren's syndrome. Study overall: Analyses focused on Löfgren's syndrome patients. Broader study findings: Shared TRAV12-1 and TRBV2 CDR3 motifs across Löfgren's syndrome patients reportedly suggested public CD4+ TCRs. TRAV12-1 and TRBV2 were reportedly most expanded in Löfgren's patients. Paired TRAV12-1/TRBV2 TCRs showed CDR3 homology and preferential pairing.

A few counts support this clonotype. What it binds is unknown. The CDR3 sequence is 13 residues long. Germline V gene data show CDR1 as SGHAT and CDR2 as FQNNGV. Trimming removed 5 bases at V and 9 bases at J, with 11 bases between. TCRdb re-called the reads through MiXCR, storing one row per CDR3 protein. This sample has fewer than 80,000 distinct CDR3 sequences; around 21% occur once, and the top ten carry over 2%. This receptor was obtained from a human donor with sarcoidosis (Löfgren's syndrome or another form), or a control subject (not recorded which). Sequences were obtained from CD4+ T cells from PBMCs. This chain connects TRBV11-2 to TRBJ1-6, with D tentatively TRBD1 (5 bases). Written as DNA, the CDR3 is TGTGCCAGCAGCCGCCAGGGACGTTCACCCCTCCACTTT. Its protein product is CASSRQGRSPLHF. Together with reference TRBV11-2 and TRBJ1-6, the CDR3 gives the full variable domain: EAGVAQSPRYKIIEKRQSVAFWCNPISGHATLYWYQQILGQGPKLLIQFQNNGVVDDSQLPKDRFSAERLKGVDSTLKIQPAKLEDSAVYLCASSRQGRSPLHFGNGTRLTVT.